This record looks at one T cell receptor (beta chain) sequence and its context. These data originate in a study of cytomegalovirus exposure and HLA in healthy donors. Looked up from germline, CDR1 is MNHNS and CDR2 is SASEGT. The CDR3 loop spans 14 amino acids. Trimming shortened V by 4 bases and J by 7 bases, and 13 bases separated the two germline ends. PCR amplification relied on 60 Vbeta primers (plus 13 Jbeta primers). Produced via immunoSEQ multiplex PCR; TCRdb's table is partial and in-frame only. Among approximately 180,000 clones, roughly four fifths were seen once, and the ten largest hold around 1.9%.

This clonotype originated in a man between 18 and 29 years old in good health and CMV-seronegative. Sequencing used PBMCs. This chain connects TRBV6-1 to TRBJ1-4, with D unresolved. CDR3 coding DNA: TGTGCCAGCAGTGGCGGCCCTATCCCTGAAAAACTGTTTTTT. Amino acid sequence: CASSGGPIPEKLFF.